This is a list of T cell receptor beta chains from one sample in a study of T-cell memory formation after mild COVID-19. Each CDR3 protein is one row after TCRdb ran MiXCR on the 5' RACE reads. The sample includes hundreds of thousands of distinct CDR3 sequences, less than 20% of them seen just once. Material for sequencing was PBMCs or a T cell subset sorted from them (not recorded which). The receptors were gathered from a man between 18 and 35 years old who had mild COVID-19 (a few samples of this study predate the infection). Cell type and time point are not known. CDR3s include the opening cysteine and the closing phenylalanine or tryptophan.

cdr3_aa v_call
CASSLSQDRTDTQYF TRBV5-1
CASGAGGTEAFF TRBV12-5
CASSLRTGVSYEQYF TRBV4-1
CASSLVYGRRAETQYF TRBV7-9
CASSPRSSYNSPLHF TRBV7-2
CASRDGENTEAFF TRBV5-1
CASRFGDSYEQYF TRBV12-3/TRBV12-4
CASSYHRGERGYTF TRBV6-5
CASSLDYGDTQYF TRBV5-1
CASSSWDLRSYEQYF TRBV12-3/TRBV12-4
CASSSAGGLRETQYF TRBV7-3